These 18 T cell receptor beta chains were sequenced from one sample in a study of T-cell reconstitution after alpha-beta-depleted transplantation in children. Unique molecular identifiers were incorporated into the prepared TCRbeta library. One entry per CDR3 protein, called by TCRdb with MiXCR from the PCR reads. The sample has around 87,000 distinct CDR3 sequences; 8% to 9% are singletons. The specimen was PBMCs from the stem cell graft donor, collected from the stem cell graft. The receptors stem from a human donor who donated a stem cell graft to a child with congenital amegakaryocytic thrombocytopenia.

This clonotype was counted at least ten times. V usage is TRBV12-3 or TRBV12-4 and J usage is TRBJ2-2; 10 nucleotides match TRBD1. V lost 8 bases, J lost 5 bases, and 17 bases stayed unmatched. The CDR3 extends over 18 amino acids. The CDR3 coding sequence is TGTGCCAGCTCCCCAGTCGCGGGACAGGGGAGGGGGACCGGGGAGCTGTTTTTT. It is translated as CASSPVAGQGRGTGELFF.

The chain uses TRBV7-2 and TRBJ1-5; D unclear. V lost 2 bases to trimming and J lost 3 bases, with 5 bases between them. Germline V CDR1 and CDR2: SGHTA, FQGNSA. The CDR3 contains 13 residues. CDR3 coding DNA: TGTGCCAGCAGCTTACAGAACAATCAGCCCCAGCATTTT. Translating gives CASSLQNNQPQHF. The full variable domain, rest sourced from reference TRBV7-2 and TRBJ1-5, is GAGVSQSPSNKVTEKGKDVELRCDPISGHTALYWYRQSLGQGLEFLIYFQGNSAPDKSGLPSDRFSAERTGGSVSTLTIQRTQQEDSAVYLCASSLQNNQPQHFGDGTRLSIL.

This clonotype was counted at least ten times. CDR3 region: CSVEGDSYNEQFF. The CDR3 DNA follows: TGCAGCGTAGAGGGGGACAGCTACAATGAGCAGTTCTTC. The V and J genes are TRBV29-1 and TRBJ2-1; TRBD1 aligns across 7 bases. The V segment lost 6 bases and the J segment 3 bases; nucleotides outside the gene matches: 5. CDR1 is SQVTM and CDR2 is ANQGSEA in the germline V gene. CDR3 size: 13 residues.

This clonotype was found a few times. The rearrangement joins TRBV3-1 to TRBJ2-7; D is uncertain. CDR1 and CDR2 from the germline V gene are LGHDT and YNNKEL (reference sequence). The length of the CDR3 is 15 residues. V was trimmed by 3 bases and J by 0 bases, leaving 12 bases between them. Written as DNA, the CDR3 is TGTGCCAGCAGCCATTCATCGCTTAGCTCCTACGAGCAGTACTTC. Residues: CASSHSSLSSYEQYF.

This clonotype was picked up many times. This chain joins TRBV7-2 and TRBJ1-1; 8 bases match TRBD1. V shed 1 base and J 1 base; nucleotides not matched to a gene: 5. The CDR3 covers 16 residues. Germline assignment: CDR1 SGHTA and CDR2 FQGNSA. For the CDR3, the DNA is TGTGCCAGCAGCTTAGTGGACAGGGTATCGAACACTGAAGCTTTCTTT. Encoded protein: CASSLVDRVSNTEAFF.

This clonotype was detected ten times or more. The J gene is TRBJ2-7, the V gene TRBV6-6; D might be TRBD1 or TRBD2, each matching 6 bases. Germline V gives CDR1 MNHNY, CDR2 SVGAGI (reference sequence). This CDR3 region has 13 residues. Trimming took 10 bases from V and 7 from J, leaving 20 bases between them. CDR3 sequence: CATGGGGYIEQYF. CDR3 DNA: TGTGCCACCGGGGGCGGAGGCTACATAGAGCAGTACTTC.

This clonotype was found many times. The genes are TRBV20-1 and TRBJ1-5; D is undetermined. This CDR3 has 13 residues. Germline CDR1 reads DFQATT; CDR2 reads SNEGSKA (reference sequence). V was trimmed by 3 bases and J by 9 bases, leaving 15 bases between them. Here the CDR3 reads CSASDRVQGPQHF. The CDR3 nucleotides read TGCAGTGCTAGCGATCGGGTTCAAGGGCCCCAGCATTTT.

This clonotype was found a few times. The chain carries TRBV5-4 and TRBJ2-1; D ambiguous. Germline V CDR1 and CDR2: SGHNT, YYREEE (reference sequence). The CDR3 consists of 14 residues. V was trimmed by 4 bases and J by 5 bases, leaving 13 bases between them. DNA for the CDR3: TGTGCCAGCAGCGGATCGCCCTTAAACAATGAGCAGTTCTTC. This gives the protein CASSGSPLNNEQFF.

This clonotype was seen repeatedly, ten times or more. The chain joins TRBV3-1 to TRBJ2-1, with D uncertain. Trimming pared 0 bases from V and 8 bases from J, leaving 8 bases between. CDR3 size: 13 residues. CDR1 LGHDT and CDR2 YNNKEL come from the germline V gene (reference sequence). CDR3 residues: CASSQDPGDEQFF. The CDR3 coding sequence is TGTGCCAGCAGCCAAGATCCGGGCGATGAGCAGTTCTTC.

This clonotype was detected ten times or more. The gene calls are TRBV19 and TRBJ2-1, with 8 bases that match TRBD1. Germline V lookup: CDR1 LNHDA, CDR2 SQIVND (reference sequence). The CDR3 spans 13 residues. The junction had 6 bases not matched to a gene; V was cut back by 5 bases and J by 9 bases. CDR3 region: CASSRTGNREQFF. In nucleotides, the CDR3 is TGTGCCAGTAGTCGGACAGGGAATCGTGAGCAGTTCTTC.

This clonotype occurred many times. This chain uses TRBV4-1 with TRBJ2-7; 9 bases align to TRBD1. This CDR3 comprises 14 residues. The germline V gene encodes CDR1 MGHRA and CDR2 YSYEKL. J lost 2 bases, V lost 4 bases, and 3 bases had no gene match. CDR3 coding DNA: TGCGCCAGCAGCCCTCGACAGGGGGCCTACGAGCAGTACTTC. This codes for CASSPRQGAYEQYF.

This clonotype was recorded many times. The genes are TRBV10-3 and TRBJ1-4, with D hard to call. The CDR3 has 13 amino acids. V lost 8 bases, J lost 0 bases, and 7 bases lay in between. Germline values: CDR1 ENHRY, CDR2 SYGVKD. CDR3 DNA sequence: TGTGCCATCGGAGGGCCAACTAATGAAAAACTGTTTTTT. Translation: CAIGGPTNEKLFF.

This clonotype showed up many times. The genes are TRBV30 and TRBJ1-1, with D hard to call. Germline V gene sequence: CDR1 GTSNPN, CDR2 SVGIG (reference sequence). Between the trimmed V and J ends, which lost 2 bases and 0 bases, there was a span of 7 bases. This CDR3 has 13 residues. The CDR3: CAWSTGLNTEAFF. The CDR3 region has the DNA TGTGCCTGGAGTACGGGGTTGAACACTGAAGCTTTCTTT.

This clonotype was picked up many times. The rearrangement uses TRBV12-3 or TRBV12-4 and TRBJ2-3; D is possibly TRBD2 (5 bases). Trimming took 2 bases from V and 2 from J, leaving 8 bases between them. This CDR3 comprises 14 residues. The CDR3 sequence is CASSLRRPTDTQYF. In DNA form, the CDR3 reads TGTGCCAGCAGTTTAAGGAGGCCCACAGATACGCAGTATTTT.

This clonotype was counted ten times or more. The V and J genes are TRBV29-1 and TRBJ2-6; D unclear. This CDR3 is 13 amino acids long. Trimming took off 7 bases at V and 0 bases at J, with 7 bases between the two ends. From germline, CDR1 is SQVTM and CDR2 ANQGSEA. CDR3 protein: CSARSSGANVLTF. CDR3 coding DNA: TGCAGCGCCCGGAGCTCTGGGGCCAACGTCCTGACTTTC.

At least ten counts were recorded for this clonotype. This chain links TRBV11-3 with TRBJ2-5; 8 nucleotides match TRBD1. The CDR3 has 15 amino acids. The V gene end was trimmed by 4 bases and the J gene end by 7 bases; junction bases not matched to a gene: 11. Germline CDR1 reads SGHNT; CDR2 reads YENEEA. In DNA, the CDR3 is TGTGCCAGCAGCTCCGGACAGGGCCAAGGGGGGACCCAGTACTTC. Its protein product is CASSSGQGQGGTQYF. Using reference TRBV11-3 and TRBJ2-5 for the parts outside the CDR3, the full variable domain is EAGVVQSPRYKIIEKKQPVAFWCNPISGHNTLYWYLQNLGQGPELLIRYENEEAVDDSQLPKDRFSAERLKGVDSTLKIQPAELGDSAVYLCASSSGQGQGGTQYFGPGTRLLVL.

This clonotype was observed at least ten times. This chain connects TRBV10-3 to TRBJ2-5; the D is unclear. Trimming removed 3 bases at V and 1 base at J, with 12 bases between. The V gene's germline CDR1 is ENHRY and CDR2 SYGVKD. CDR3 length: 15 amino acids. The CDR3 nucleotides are TGTGCCATCAGTGACTTAGGCGGCCTCCAAGAGACCCAGTACTTC. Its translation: CAISDLGGLQETQYF.

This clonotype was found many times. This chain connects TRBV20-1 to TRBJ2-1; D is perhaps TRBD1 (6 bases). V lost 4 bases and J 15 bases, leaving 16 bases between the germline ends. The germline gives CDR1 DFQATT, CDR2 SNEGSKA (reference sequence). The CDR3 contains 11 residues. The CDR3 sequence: CSATPRDIWFF. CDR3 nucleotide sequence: TGCAGTGCTACCCCTCGGGACATTTGGTTCTTC.